This T cell receptor beta chain was profiled in a study of blood T cell repertoires in COVID-19. Study details: Samples came from the United States, Italy and Spain, spanning acute and convalescent COVID-19.

Participants' own reports of clinical history determined their cohort assignment. The assay was immunoSEQ multiplex PCR, and TCRdb's table has in-frame clones only and misses some. The table has about 210,000 clones, 70% to 90% seen once; the top ten hold around 9%. The origin of this receptor is a man aged 40-49 years who had recovered from COVID-19. Sequencing was carried out using PBMCs or T cells enriched from blood (not recorded which).

The DNA of the CDR3 is TGTGCCAGCAGCCCGACTAGCGGGAGTCTAGGAGATACGCAGTATTTT. It translates to CASSPTSGSLGDTQYF. The V and J genes are TRBV11-2 and TRBJ2-3; TRBD2 agrees at 12 bases. The junction had 8 bases not matched to a gene; V was cut back by 5 bases and J by 5 bases. The germline CDR1 and CDR2 sequences are SGHAT and FQNNGV. CDR3 size: 16 residues.